This TCR beta chain was captured in a study of blood T cell repertoires in COVID-19. Study details: T cells, B-cell-depleted T cells, or PBMCs provided the cDNA or gDNA that served as material.

Authors' methods: Amplification from reference gene primers served as the basis for estimated nucleated cell counts. The table came from immunoSEQ multiplex PCR; TCRdb's copy has only in-frame clones and leaves some out. That table furnishes V, J and clone size, whereas the DNA furnished D and trimming. This repertoire shows approximately 300,000 clones, nearly 90% found once; its top ten account for around 4.4%. J was trimmed by 6 bases and V by 2 bases; bases with no gene match: 18. The CDR3 covers 19 residues. The germline CDR1 and CDR2 sequences are MNHEY and SMNVEV (reference sequence). Participants spanned ages roughly 18 to 95 years and resided in some 22 US areas. Participants' own reports of clinical history determined their cohort assignment.

The clonotype was recovered from a young woman with acute COVID-19. Sequencing input: PBMCs or T cells enriched from blood (not recorded which). The chain is built from TRBV27 and TRBJ2-2, with 7 bases fitting TRBD1. CDR3 nucleotides: TGTGCCAGCAGTTTAGAGGGTTGGACGGAACAGGGGATCGCCGGGGAGCTGTTTTTT. As protein: CASSLEGWTEQGIAGELFF.